Listed below are T cell receptor beta chains from one sample, sequenced in a study of T cell responses to AZD1222 COVID-19 vaccine. TCRdb keeps only in-frame clones here, not all; method: immunoSEQ multiplex PCR. This sample has 100,000 to 150,000 clones, with 75% to 90% found just once. The input for sequencing was peripheral blood, taken on day 0 of AZD1222 vaccination. All receptors come from an adult in good health. Both conserved end residues are part of each CDR3. The order of the fields is V gene, J gene, CDR3 protein.

>TRBV4-1|TRBJ1-2
CASSPDRGMGYGYTF
>TRBV29-1|TRBJ1-1
CSVVDKGRVWDTEAFF
>TRBV18|TRBJ2-7
CASSPPMGPGYEQYF
>TRBV19|TRBJ1-4
CASTHPPVSEKLFF
>TRBV18|TRBJ1-6
CASSPLPDNSPLHF
>TRBV7-3|TRBJ2-7
CASSSSGGAYEQYF
>TRBV15|TRBJ2-7
CATSRKSRSLSYEQYF
>TRBV4-1|TRBJ2-2
CASSPRGSGVNTGELFF
>TRBV19|TRBJ1-2
CASSDSGTGVLGGGGYTF
>TRBV7-3|TRBJ2-2
CASSTRAGAPTGELFF
>TRBV6-4|TRBJ2-3
CASSKNGGTDTQYF
>TRBV29-1|TRBJ1-1
CSVTQSNTEAFF
>TRBV9|TRBJ2-3
CASSALAGALVSTQYF
>TRBV15|TRBJ1-1
CATSREVGGGWNTEAFF
>TRBV10-1|TRBJ2-7
CASSESASGSYEQYF
>TRBV3-1/TRBV3-2|TRBJ2-3
CASSQEMGRGHSYQTQYF
>TRBV4-1|TRBJ2-1
CASSQDGRGSSYNEQFF
>TRBV24-1|TRBJ2-5
CATSDPGQWGETQYF
>TRBV7-2|TRBJ1-6
CASSLGHGNSPLHF
>TRBV15|TRBJ1-5
CATLEGGAGQPQHF
>TRBV3-1/TRBV3-2|TRBJ2-2
CASSQDRNELAADTGELFF
>TRBV24-1|TRBJ1-2
CATSDSDRADYGYTF
>TRBV19|TRBJ2-7
CASSLDWTSYEQYF
>TRBV7-2|TRBJ1-4
CASSPGGGPKLFF
>TRBV7-8|TRBJ1-5
CASSVTGNQPQHF
>TRBV29-1|TRBJ1-2
CSVDRQENYGYTF
>TRBV5-4|TRBJ1-1
CASSWTGMNTEAFF
>TRBV10-1|TRBJ1-5
CASSTYGPSRGNQPQHF
>TRBV2|TRBJ2-3
CASSPRGRTDTQYF
>TRBV5-1|TRBJ2-5
CASKRAGGQETQYF
>TRBV15|TRBJ1-3
CATSSSGNTIYF
>TRBV7-9|TRBJ2-1
CASSSSGREYNEQFF
>TRBV21-1|TRBJ1-2
CASPRGQGNGYTF
>TRBV5-6|TRBJ2-7
CASSWKTDLSYEQYF
>TRBV19|TRBJ2-7
CASSPISGYRHEQYF
>TRBV19|TRBJ2-5
CASRSHGGAHQETQYF
>TRBV9|TRBJ2-1
CASSVGQGEYNEQFF
>TRBV24-1|TRBJ2-1
CATSDPLSGDDSYNEQFF
>TRBV5-3|TRBJ2-7
CARSLGSRGRAGNYEQYF
>TRBV18|TRBJ2-1
CASSWTSGGNSYNEQFF
>TRBV24-1|TRBJ1-1
CATEGAKNTEAFF
>TRBV28|TRBJ1-1
CASSLPGGVTEAFF
>TRBV30|TRBJ2-3
CAWSLPLTSGRVRRTQYF
>TRBV6-2/TRBV6-3|TRBJ1-1
CASSLVGVTEAFF
>TRBV4-3|TRBJ2-2
CASSHARTSGRGAGELFF
>TRBV18|TRBJ2-7
CASSPPTRRATSYEQYF
>TRBV24-1|TRBJ2-1
CATSDGGQGAGNEQFF
>TRBV6-5|TRBJ1-5
CASRAPDRENQPQHF
>TRBV7-9|TRBJ2-7
CASSLAGSGSSYEQYF